Listed here are 16 T cell receptor beta chains from one sample, sequenced in a study of T cell changes during pregnancy in multiple sclerosis. Generated by immunoSEQ multiplex PCR, the TCRdb table keeps only in-frame clones and is missing some. Among roughly 71,000 clones, 90% to 95% were seen once, and the ten largest hold 1.6%. The material was peripheral blood, obtained in the first trimester of pregnancy. The source of these receptors is a female donor in good health, enrolled as a control in a pregnancy study.

The V and J genes are TRBV6-1 and TRBJ1-5; 10 positions match TRBD1. The germline CDR1 and CDR2 sequences are MNHNS and SASEGT. The V segment lost 4 bases and the J segment 2 bases; nucleotides outside the gene matches: 8. The CDR3 consists of 17 residues. Written as DNA, the CDR3 is TGTGCCAGCAGTGCGCTGACAGGGGGCGCCGGCAATCAGCCCCAGCATTTT. Translation gives CASSALTGGAGNQPQHF.

This clone was seen a handful of times. For the CDR3, the DNA is TGTGCCAGCAGTCTCACAGGCGTCGCGGGAGTGGGAGAGACCCAGTACTTC. Its translation: CASSLTGVAGVGETQYF. The chain combines TRBV27 with TRBJ2-5; the match to TRBD2 covers 7 bases. CDR3 length equals 17 residues. V shed 5 bases, J shed 4 bases, and the junction held 16 bases outside the gene matches. The V gene's germline CDR1 is MNHEY and CDR2 SMNVEV (reference sequence).

This sequence joins TRBV4-1 and TRBJ1-2, with D unclear. This CDR3 comprises 15 residues. Per germline, CDR1 MGHRA and CDR2 YSYEKL. V was cut by 2 bases and J by 8 bases, with 18 bases left in between. The CDR3 region is CASSQHQPSPGGYTF. The CDR3 coding sequence is TGCGCCAGCAGCCAACACCAACCCAGCCCGGGGGGCTACACCTTC.

This chain joins TRBV5-4 and TRBJ1-2; 7 positions match TRBD1. V was clipped by 4 bases and J by 3 bases; unmatched bases: 9. Germline CDR1 reads SGHNT; CDR2 reads YYREEE (reference sequence). CDR3 size: 15 residues. CDR3 region: CASSEGQPADYGYTF. CDR3 DNA: TGTGCCAGCAGCGAGGGACAGCCTGCAGACTATGGCTACACCTTC.

The chain carries TRBV15 and TRBJ1-1; D is perhaps TRBD1 (6 bases). Germline lookup yields CDR1 LNHNV and CDR2 YYDKDF (reference sequence). V lost 8 bases, J lost 3 bases, and 22 bases lay in between. The CDR3 runs 16 residues. The CDR3 reads CATGKLRGQGYTEAFF. CDR3 bases: TGTGCCACCGGGAAGCTCAGGGGTCAGGGTTACACTGAAGCTTTCTTT.

This chain connects TRBV6-1 to TRBJ2-3, with D unclear. Germline V gene lookup returns CDR1 MNHNS and CDR2 SASEGT. V gave up 3 bases and J gave up 7 bases, with 14 bases separating them. The length of the CDR3 is 14 residues. The CDR3 region is CASSDFTPRNTQYF. The CDR3 DNA follows: TGTGCCAGCAGTGATTTCACCCCGAGGAATACGCAGTATTTT.

The chain employs TRBV7-2 and TRBJ2-1; 7 bases are shared with TRBD2. Trimming took 2 bases from V and 4 from J; bases not matched to a gene: 8. Germline CDR1 and CDR2: SGHTA and FQGNSA. The CDR3 has 16 residues. CDR3 loop: CASSLSGTNSYNEQFF. The DNA of the CDR3 is TGTGCCAGCAGCTTATCCGGGACTAATTCGTACAATGAGCAGTTCTTC.

This CDR3 reads CASKMEDPHEQFF. As DNA, the CDR3 is TGTGCCAGCAAAATGGAGGATCCCCATGAGCAGTTCTTC. This chain joins TRBV2 and TRBJ2-1, with D perhaps TRBD2 (5 bases). Trimming cost V 7 bases and J 8 bases, with 15 bases left between them. Germline-derived CDR1 and CDR2 are SNHLY and FYNNEI. This CDR3 is built from 13 residues.

The CDR3: CASKWSLDSYNEQFF. The CDR3 coding sequence is TGTGCCAGCAAGTGGAGCCTCGACTCCTACAATGAGCAGTTCTTC. V usage is TRBV2 and J usage is TRBJ2-1; the D is unclear. CDR3 length equals 15 residues. Per the germline V gene, CDR1 is SNHLY and CDR2 is FYNNEI. Trimming removed 7 bases at V and 0 bases at J, with 13 bases between.

This sequence joins TRBV25-1 and TRBJ2-5; 8 bases match TRBD2. Per germline, CDR1 MGHDK and CDR2 SYGVNS. This CDR3 is built from 17 residues. Unmatched junction bases numbered 15, after V lost 4 bases and J lost 5 bases. This chain's CDR3 is CASSVWWSSGSAETQYF. The CDR3 DNA follows: TGTGCCAGCAGTGTATGGTGGTCAAGCGGGAGTGCGGAGACCCAGTACTTC.

The chain employs TRBV27 and TRBJ1-4; perhaps TRBD1 as D (6 bases). V lost 6 bases to trimming and J lost 7 bases, with 12 bases between them. The CDR3 contains 13 residues. Germline CDR1 MNHEY, CDR2 SMNVEV (reference sequence). DNA of the CDR3: TGTGCCAGCAGGCGGGGGGCCGGTGAAAAACTGTTTTTT. It specifies CASRRGAGEKLFF.

The rearrangement links TRBV5-1 to TRBJ1-4; 8 bases match TRBD1. The length of the CDR3 is 14 residues. V gave up 6 bases and J gave up 6 bases; unmatched junction bases: 7. CDR1 and CDR2 from the germline V gene are SGHRS and YFSETQ. CDR3 sequence (DNA): TGCGCCAGCACCCAGGGACAGGAGCATGAAAAACTGTTTTTT. It specifies CASTQGQEHEKLFF.

V is TRBV7-9 and J is TRBJ2-7; TRBD1 agrees at 7 bases. Trimming at V came to 6 bases and at J to 6 bases, leaving 2 bases not matched to a gene. Per germline, CDR1 SEHNR and CDR2 FQNEAQ (reference sequence). CDR3 length: 11 residues. The CDR3 sequence: CASSRQGEQYF. The CDR3 coding sequence is TGTGCCAGCAGTAGACAGGGCGAGCAGTACTTC.

The rearrangement links TRBV5-6 to TRBJ1-3; D not certain. This CDR3 is built from 15 residues. Between the trimmed V and J ends, which lost 3 bases and 0 bases, there was a span of 10 bases. Germline loops: CDR1 SGHDT, CDR2 YYEEEE. Here the CDR3 reads CASSYGSSSGNTIYF. CDR3 coding DNA: TGTGCCAGCAGCTATGGCTCCAGCTCTGGAAACACCATATATTTT.

The chain has TRBV28 and TRBJ2-3; 13 bases agree with TRBD2. J was trimmed by 4 bases and V by 3 bases; bases with no gene match: 10. The CDR3 runs to 18 residues. CDR1 and CDR2 from the germline V gene are MDHEN and SYDVKM. The DNA of the CDR3 is TGTGCCAGCAGTTTCCTACTAGCGGGAGGGGATGAGGCAGATACGCAGTATTTT. The encoded protein is CASSFLLAGGDEADTQYF.

The rearrangement uses TRBV5-1 and TRBJ1-6; 7 bases match TRBD1. Germline assignment: CDR1 SGHRS and CDR2 YFSETQ. The CDR3 is made up of 17 amino acids. V was pared by 1 base and J by 5 bases, with 9 bases of the junction left unmatched. CDR3 region: CASSLSLGQGDNSPLHF. Written as DNA, the CDR3 is TGCGCCAGCAGCTTGAGCCTTGGGCAGGGGGATAATTCACCCCTCCACTTT.